This paragraph reports one T cell receptor beta chain. The antigen is undetermined. These data come from a study of T-cell reconstitution after alpha-beta-depleted transplantation in children. Study-wide results and limits: Surviving recipient cells, namely T cells and thymic progenitors, were the source of high day-60 TCRbeta diversity in some patients.

Unique molecular identifiers tagged the TCRbeta library. TCRdb reanalysed the PCR reads using MiXCR and keeps one entry per CDR3 protein. The table records approximately 230,000 distinct CDR3 sequences, about 24% of them present only once. Looked up from germline, CDR1 is SGHAT and CDR2 is FQNNGV. V dropped 1 base and J dropped 10 bases, with 11 bases sitting between them. This CDR3 spans 13 amino acids. Sequences were derived from PBMCs, mostly from graft donor cells, sampled 360 days after TCRalphabeta/CD19-depleted stem cell transplant. The receptor's source is a female patient between 2 and 15 years old who had a stem cell transplant for congenital amegakaryocytic thrombocytopenia, so the T cells may come from the graft donor. This sequence joins TRBV11-2 and TRBJ2-1; D gene uncertain. CDR3 protein: CASSLGTPTEQFF. The CDR3 nucleotides are TGTGCCAGCAGCTTAGGGACGCCGACCGAGCAGTTCTTC.